The rows below give T cell receptor beta chains drawn from one sample of a study of Graves' ophthalmopathy and Graves' hyperthyroidism. TCRdb reprocessed the multiplex PCR reads via MiXCR and lists one record per CDR3 protein. The sample includes roughly 500,000 distinct CDR3 sequences, 13% to 15% of them seen just once. Sequences were obtained from blood. Receptors were obtained from a woman aged 25-40 years with Graves' ophthalmopathy. CDR3s include the opening cysteine and the closing phenylalanine or tryptophan. A D gene is named only where the DNA matches it firmly. Clone size is stated in some rows and not others, as once, few, many or a class when expanded.

-	many	TRBV11-2	TRBJ2-7	TGTGCCAGCAGCGTACCTCGCCACGAGCAGTACTTC	CASSVPRHEQYF
-	-	TRBV29-1	TRBJ1-2	TGCAGCGTTGATCGGGGGGGGGACTATGGCTACACCTTC	CSVDRGGDYGYTF
-	many	TRBV12-3/TRBV12-4	TRBJ1-5	TGTGCCAGCAGCCTCCAGGGAGTGCGCAATCAGCCCCAGCATTTT	CASSLQGVRNQPQHF
-	many	TRBV18	TRBJ2-5	TGTGCCAGCAGCCCTAGGGGGGAGACCCAGTACTTC	CASSPRGETQYF
TRBD2	few	TRBV28	TRBJ2-5	TGTGCCAGCAGTATCGGACTAGCGGGGGGTCTGCTCCAAGAGACCCAGTACTTC	CASSIGLAGGLLQETQYF
-	many	TRBV28	TRBJ1-3	TGTGCCAGCAAGCTCGCCAGCTCTGGAAACACCATATATTTT	CASKLASSGNTIYF
-	many	TRBV9	TRBJ1-5	TGTGCCAGCAGCGGGGGAAGAAATCAGCCCCAGCATTTT	CASSGGRNQPQHF
TRBD1	many	TRBV6-5	TRBJ1-2	TGTGCCAGCAGTTACTCGAGTATGGCAGGGGGCAGTGGCTACACCTTC	CASSYSSMAGGSGYTF
-	few	TRBV12-3/TRBV12-4	TRBJ2-2	TGTGCCAGCAGTTTTGGAGCTCCCGGCGGGGAGCTGTTTTTT	CASSFGAPGGELFF
-	many	TRBV5-4	TRBJ2-5	TGTGCCAGCAGCTTGGCGGACCTCCAAGAGACCCAGTACTTC	CASSLADLQETQYF
-	many	TRBV4-1	TRBJ2-7	TGCGCCAGCAGCCAAGGGAGCGGGACAAGTGAGCAGTACTTC	CASSQGSGTSEQYF
-	many	TRBV12-3/TRBV12-4	TRBJ2-6	TGTGCCAGCAGTTACAGCTTCACCGGCGTCCTGACTTTC	CASSYSFTGVLTF
-	many	TRBV20-1	TRBJ2-7	TGCAGTGCTAGCCAAGGATCGGGTCCCAGCTCCTACGAGCAGTACTTC	CSASQGSGPSSYEQYF
-	many	TRBV6-1	TRBJ2-2	TGTGCCAGCTCCTCCGGGGACACCGGGGAGCTGTTTTTT	CASSSGDTGELFF
-	many	TRBV28	TRBJ2-5	TGTGCCAGCAGTTCTCCCGGCTACGAGACCCAGTACTTC	CASSSPGYETQYF
-	few	TRBV4-1	TRBJ2-5	TGCGCCAGCAGCCAAGATCCGACAGTCCAAGAGACCCAGTACTTC	CASSQDPTVQETQYF
-	many	TRBV9	TRBJ2-7	TGTGCCAGCACCCCCGGGGTAGGGTCCTACGAGCAGTACTTC	CASTPGVGSYEQYF
-	-	TRBV12-3/TRBV12-4	TRBJ2-7	TGTGCCAGCACCCTAGAGGACGTCCCCCGGGGGGAGCAGTACTTC	CASTLEDVPRGEQYF
TRBD2	many	TRBV7-2	TRBJ2-5	TGTGCCAGCAGCTACGGGGGGGGTGGAGAGACCCAGTACTTC	CASSYGGGGETQYF
-	few	TRBV6-1	TRBJ1-2	TGTGCCAGCAGTGGTACAGGGAGGAATGGCTACACCTTC	CASSGTGRNGYTF
-	-	TRBV13	TRBJ1-2	TGTGCCAGCAGCAGAGAAACAGGGAACTATGGCTACACCTTC	CASSRETGNYGYTF
-	few	TRBV30	TRBJ1-2	TGTGCCTGGAGTGTAACAGGAGGAGGCTATGGCTACACCTTC	CAWSVTGGGYGYTF
-	many	TRBV2	TRBJ2-7	TGTGCCAGCAGAAACGGACGGCACTCCTACGAGCAGTACTTC	CASRNGRHSYEQYF
-	-	TRBV3-1	TRBJ2-2	TGTGCCACCAACCACCCTTACACCGGGGAGCTGTTTTTT	CATNHPYTGELFF
-	-	TRBV3-1	TRBJ2-5	TGTGCCAGCAGCCAAATGCCAGGCGGAGAGGAGACCCAGTACTTC	CASSQMPGGEETQYF
TRBD1	many	TRBV7-3	TRBJ2-7	TGTGCCAGCAGCCCCGGACAGGGGGCTTTCTACGAGCAGTACTTC	CASSPGQGAFYEQYF
-	-	TRBV3-1	TRBJ1-1	TGTGCCAGCAGCCAAGTGGACACGAACACTGAAGCTTTCTTT	CASSQVDTNTEAFF
TRBD1	few	TRBV19	TRBJ1-1	TGTGCCAGTACCACACTGGGACAGGGGGCTATATATGGTACTGAAGCTTGCTTT	CASTTLGQGAIYGTEACF
-	-	TRBV12-3/TRBV12-4	TRBJ1-5	TGTGCCAGCAGTCCTGACAACGTGGGGCAGCCCCAGCATTTT	CASSPDNVGQPQHF
-	many	TRBV27	TRBJ1-5	TGTGCCAGCAGTCCCTCTAGCAATCAGCCCCAGCATTTT	CASSPSSNQPQHF
-	many	TRBV20-1	TRBJ2-3	TGCAGTGCTAGGGACTCCGAGGTCACAGATACGCAGTATTTT	CSARDSEVTDTQYF
-	many	TRBV28	TRBJ1-5	TGTGCCAGCAGTTTGTGGCAGGTTAGCAATCAGCCCCAGCATTTT	CASSLWQVSNQPQHF
-	many	TRBV19	TRBJ1-5	TGTGCCAGTAGTATGGACAGCGATCAGCCCCAGCATTTT	CASSMDSDQPQHF
TRBD1	few	TRBV5-1	TRBJ2-7	TGCGCCAGCAGCTTGGAATCCCAGGGGGCAGCCGAGCAGTACTTC	CASSLESQGAAEQYF
-	-	TRBV6-2/TRBV6-3	TRBJ2-7	TGTGCCAGCAGTTATACCTGGGACTCCGCCACCTACGAGCAGTACTTC	CASSYTWDSATYEQYF
TRBD1	many	TRBV14	TRBJ1-1	TGTGCCAGCAGCTCCCGGACAGGGCAAGCTTTCTTT	CASSSRTGQAFF
-	many	TRBV2	TRBJ1-1	TGTGCCAGCAGTGAAGGCGGGGCTAGCGCTTTCTTT	CASSEGGASAFF
TRBD1	many	TRBV7-2	TRBJ2-7	TGTGCCAGCAGCTCTCTCAGGGGGCATGGCTACGAGCAGTACTTC	CASSSLRGHGYEQYF
TRBD2	few	TRBV20-1	TRBJ2-3	TGCAGTGCTAGAGATGGGACTAGTGGTGTAGATACGCAGTATTTT	CSARDGTSGVDTQYF